The T cell receptor (beta chain) described here comes from a study of early T cells in non-severe SARS-CoV-2 infection. Regarding the study as a whole: VDJdb matching favored anti-spike CD8 responses, missing private and CD4 specificities.

The CDR3 contains 17 residues. The germline V gene encodes CDR1 MGHRA and CDR2 YSYEKL. The trim removed 1 base at V and 6 bases at J, leaving 7 bases unmatched. This clonotype was observed at least ten times. Its matching antigen is unknown. Each CDR3 protein gets one entry after TCRdb re-called the 5' RACE reads with MiXCR. Of approximately 27,000 distinct CDR3 sequences in the sample, less than 10% are singletons; the top ten hold roughly 15%. The material sequenced was whole blood. V gene TRBV4-1 combines with J gene TRBJ2-1; 12 nucleotides align to TRBD2. This sequence originates from an adult who was a healthcare worker with PCR-confirmed SARS-CoV-2 infection or an uninfected control (not recorded which). CDR3 DNA: TGCGCCAGCAGCCAAGTTACTAGCGGGGGGCCCGGCAATGAGCAGTTCTTC. It yields the protein CASSQVTSGGPGNEQFF.